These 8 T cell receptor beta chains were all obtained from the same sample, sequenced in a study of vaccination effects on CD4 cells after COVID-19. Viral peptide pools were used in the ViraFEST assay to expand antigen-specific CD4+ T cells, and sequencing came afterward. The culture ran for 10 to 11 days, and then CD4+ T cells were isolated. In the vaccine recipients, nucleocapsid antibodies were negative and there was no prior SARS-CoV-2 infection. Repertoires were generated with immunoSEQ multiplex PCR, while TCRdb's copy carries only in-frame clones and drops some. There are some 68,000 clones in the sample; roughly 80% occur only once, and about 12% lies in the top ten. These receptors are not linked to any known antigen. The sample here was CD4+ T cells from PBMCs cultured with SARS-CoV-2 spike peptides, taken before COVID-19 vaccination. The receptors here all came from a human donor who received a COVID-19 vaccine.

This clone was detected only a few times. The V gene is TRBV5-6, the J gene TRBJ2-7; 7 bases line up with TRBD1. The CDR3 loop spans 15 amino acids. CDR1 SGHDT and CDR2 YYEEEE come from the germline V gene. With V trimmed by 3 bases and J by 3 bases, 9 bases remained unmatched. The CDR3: CASSSRGTVSYEQYV. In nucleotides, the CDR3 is TGTGCCAGCAGCTCCCGAGGGACAGTGAGCTACGAGCAGTACGTC.

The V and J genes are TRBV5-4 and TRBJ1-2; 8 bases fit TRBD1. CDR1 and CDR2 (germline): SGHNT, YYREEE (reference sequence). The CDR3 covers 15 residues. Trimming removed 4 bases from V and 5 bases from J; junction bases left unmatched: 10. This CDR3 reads CASSTGTGREYGYTF. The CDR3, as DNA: TGTGCCAGCAGCACCGGGACAGGACGAGAGTATGGCTACACCTTC. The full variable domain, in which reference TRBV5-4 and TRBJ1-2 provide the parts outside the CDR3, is ETGVTQSPTHLIKTRGQQVTLRCSSQSGHNTVSWYQQALGQGPQFIFQYYREEENGRGNFPPRFSGLQFPNYSSELNVNALELDDSALYLCASSTGTGREYGYTFGSGTRLTVV.

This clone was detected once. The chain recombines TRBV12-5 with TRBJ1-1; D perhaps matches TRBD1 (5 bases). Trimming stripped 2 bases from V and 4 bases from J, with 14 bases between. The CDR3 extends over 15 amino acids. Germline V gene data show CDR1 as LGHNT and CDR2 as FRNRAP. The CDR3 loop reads CASGLSGGDPTEAFF. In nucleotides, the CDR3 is TGTGCTAGTGGTTTGTCGGGGGGGGATCCCACTGAAGCTTTCTTT.

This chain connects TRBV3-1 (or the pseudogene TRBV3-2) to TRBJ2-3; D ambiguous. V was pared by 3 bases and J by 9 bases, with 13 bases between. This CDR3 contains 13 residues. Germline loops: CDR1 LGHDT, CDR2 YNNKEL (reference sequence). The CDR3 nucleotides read TGTGCCAGCAGCCAGGTTGGTGGAAACACGCAGTATTTT. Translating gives CASSQVGGNTQYF.

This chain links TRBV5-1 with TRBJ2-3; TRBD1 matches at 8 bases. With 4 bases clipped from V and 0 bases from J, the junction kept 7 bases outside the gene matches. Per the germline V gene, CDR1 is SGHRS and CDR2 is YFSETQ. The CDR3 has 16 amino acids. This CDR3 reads CASSTGQGPSTDTQYF. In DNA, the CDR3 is TGCGCCAGCAGCACCGGACAGGGCCCTAGCACAGATACGCAGTATTTT.

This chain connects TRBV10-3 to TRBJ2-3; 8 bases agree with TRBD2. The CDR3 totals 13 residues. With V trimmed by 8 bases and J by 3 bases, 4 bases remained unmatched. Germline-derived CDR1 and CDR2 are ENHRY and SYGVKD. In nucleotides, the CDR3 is TGTGCCATCGAGGAGCGGGGGACAGATACGCAGTATTTT. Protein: CAIEERGTDTQYF.

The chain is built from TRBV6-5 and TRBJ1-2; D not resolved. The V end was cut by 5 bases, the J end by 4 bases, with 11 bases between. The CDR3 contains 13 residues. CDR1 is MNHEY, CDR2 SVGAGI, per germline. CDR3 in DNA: TGTGCCAGCAGTCCAACAGTCAGCTATGGCTACACCTTC. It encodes CASSPTVSYGYTF.

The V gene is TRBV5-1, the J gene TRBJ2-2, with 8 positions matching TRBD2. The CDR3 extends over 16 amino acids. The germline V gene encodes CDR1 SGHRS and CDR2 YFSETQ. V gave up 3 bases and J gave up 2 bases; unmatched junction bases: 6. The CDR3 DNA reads TGCGCCAGCAGCTCCCGACTAGCGAAAAACACCGGGGAGCTGTTTTTT. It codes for CASSSRLAKNTGELFF.